The 24 T cell receptor beta chains in this list originate from one sample, sequenced in a study of technical replicates of blood from a few donors. Repertoires were generated with immunoSEQ multiplex PCR, while TCRdb's copy carries only in-frame clones and drops some. Of about 90,000 clones listed, around 94% were seen once; the top ten hold around 0.25%. The specimen sequenced was T cells isolated from PBMCs. Source of these receptors: a human donor in good health.

The chain joins TRBV5-1 to TRBJ2-4; perhaps TRBD1 as D (6 bases). Germline lookup yields CDR1 SGHRS and CDR2 YFSETQ. Between the trimmed V and J ends, which lost 3 bases and 5 bases, there was a span of 12 bases. This CDR3 has 14 residues. The CDR3 sequence: CASSSGQFQNIQYF. DNA for the CDR3: TGCGCCAGCAGCTCCGGACAGTTCCAAAACATTCAGTACTTC.

The CDR3 DNA is TGCGCCAGCAGCCAAACCACAACGGACAGCCACGAGCAGTACTTC. This sequence encodes CASSQTTTDSHEQYF. The V call is TRBV23-1, the J call TRBJ2-7; D is perhaps TRBD1 (6 bases). Being an ORF, TRBV23-1 has a function that is uncertain. V was cut by 6 bases and J by 5 bases, with 20 bases left in between. The length of the CDR3 is 15 residues.

The chain employs TRBV5-1 and TRBJ1-5, with D possibly being TRBD1 (5 bases). Trimming removed 5 bases at V and 5 bases at J, with 17 bases between. Looked up from germline, CDR1 is SGHRS and CDR2 is YFSETQ. This CDR3 spans 15 amino acids. The CDR3 nucleotides read TGCGCCAGCAGTCTTGATAGGGGCTCAGATCAGCCCCAGCATTTT. It translates to CASSLDRGSDQPQHF.

The rearrangement joins TRBV7-9 to TRBJ2-7; maybe TRBD1 (5 bases). The ends were cut back, 7 bases at V and 3 bases at J, with 22 bases in the middle. The CDR3 is 16 residues long. Germline V lookup: CDR1 SEHNR, CDR2 FQNEAQ (reference sequence). The CDR3 nucleotides read TGTGCCAGCACCCAAAACAAGGGGCGGCGGAACTACGAGCAGTACTTC. It is translated as CASTQNKGRRNYEQYF.

The chain employs TRBV5-1 and TRBJ2-3; 9 bases match TRBD2. Trimming cost V 0 bases and J 2 bases; bases outside gene matches: 4. Germline CDR1 SGHRS, CDR2 YFSETQ. CDR3 length equals 16 residues. The CDR3 loop reads CASSLVAGALTDTQYF. The CDR3 DNA follows: TGCGCCAGCAGCTTGGTAGCGGGGGCCCTCACAGATACGCAGTATTTT.

The chain couples TRBV5-1 to TRBJ1-4; D unresolved. Germline V gene sequence: CDR1 SGHRS, CDR2 YFSETQ. This CDR3 contains 16 residues. V was clipped by 0 bases and J by 7 bases, with 16 bases between them. The CDR3 sequence is CASSLVSGEHGEKLFF. CDR3 bases: TGCGCCAGCAGCTTGGTATCTGGGGAGCATGGTGAAAAACTGTTTTTT. Based on the CDR3 plus reference TRBV5-1 and TRBJ1-4, the full variable domain is KAGVTQTPRYLIKTRGQQVTLSCSPISGHRSVSWYQQTPGQGLQFLFEYFSETQRNKGNFPGRFSGRQFSNSRSEMNVSTLELGDSALYLCASSLVSGEHGEKLFFGSGTQLSVL.

This chain uses TRBV10-3 with TRBJ2-5; 9 bases are a match to TRBD2. V shed 10 bases and J 3 bases; nucleotides not matched to a gene: 12. The CDR3 runs 15 residues. Germline V lookup: CDR1 ENHRY, CDR2 SYGVKD. This CDR3 is CATREAGGGEETQYF. The CDR3 nucleotides read TGTGCCACAAGGGAAGCGGGAGGTGGGGAAGAGACCCAGTACTTC.

The chain employs TRBV6-1 and TRBJ1-1, with a possible D match to TRBD1 (5 bases). Germline-derived CDR1 and CDR2 are MNHNS and SASEGT. Between the trimmed V and J ends, which lost 10 bases and 6 bases, there was a span of 21 bases. This CDR3 contains 14 residues. The CDR3: CATIFRVGSPEAFF. In DNA, the CDR3 is TGTGCCACGATTTTCAGGGTGGGGTCTCCTGAAGCTTTCTTT.

V usage is TRBV7-9 and J usage is TRBJ2-3; D is ambiguous. Trimming pared 5 bases from V and 2 bases from J, leaving 8 bases between. CDR3 length: 13 amino acids. Germline CDR1 is SEHNR and CDR2 is FQNEAQ (reference sequence). The CDR3 DNA reads TGTGCCAGCAGCCCGAGCCTCACAGATACGCAGTATTTT. It encodes CASSPSLTDTQYF.

The CDR3 bases are TGTGCCTGGAGTTTGGGCCTGGAGGTCAACACCATATATTTT. This sequence encodes CAWSLGLEVNTIYF. The genes are TRBV30 and TRBJ1-3; the D is unclear. V gave up 2 bases and J gave up 7 bases, with 15 bases separating them. CDR1 and CDR2 (germline): GTSNPN, SVGIG (reference sequence). The CDR3 extends over 14 amino acids.

The chain is built from TRBV2 and TRBJ2-5; 13 bases align to TRBD2. V gave up 4 bases and J gave up 1 base; unmatched junction bases: 9. CDR3 size: 18 residues. Germline-derived CDR1 and CDR2 are SNHLY and FYNNEI. CDR3 DNA sequence: TGTGCCAGCAGTGTGGGGAGACTAGCGGGGGGTACCCAAGAGACCCAGTACTTC. Translation: CASSVGRLAGGTQETQYF.

CDR3 sequence: CASSHPGQGDYEQYF. The CDR3 nucleotides are TGTGCCAGCAGCCACCCAGGACAGGGGGACTACGAGCAGTACTTC. The rearrangement uses TRBV16 and TRBJ2-7, with 10 bases matching TRBD1. Trimming at V came to 3 bases and at J to 3 bases, leaving 5 bases not matched to a gene. The CDR3 runs 15 residues. CDR1 is KGHSY and CDR2 is FQNENV in the germline V gene. Supplemented by reference TRBV16 and TRBJ2-7, the full variable domain reads GEEVAQTPKHLVRGEGQKAKLYCAPIKGHSYVFWYQQVLKNEFKFLISFQNENVFDETGMPKERFSAKCLPNSPCSLEIQATKLEDSAVYFCASSHPGQGDYEQYFGPGTRLTVT.

J is TRBJ1-5 and V is TRBV7-9; D is perhaps TRBD1 (5 bases). The CDR3 is 13 amino acids. V was shortened by 0 bases and J by 6 bases, with 6 bases between the two germline ends. CDR1 SEHNR and CDR2 FQNEAQ come from the germline V gene (reference sequence). For the CDR3, the DNA is TGTGCCAGCAGCTTAGCGGGGCCTCAGCCCCAGCATTTT. Residues: CASSLAGPQPQHF.

The rearrangement uses TRBV7-2 and TRBJ2-1, with D possibly being TRBD1 (5 bases). The CDR3 runs to 12 residues. V lost 5 bases and J lost 9, with 11 bases in between. Looked up from germline, CDR1 is SGHTA and CDR2 is FQGNSA. The CDR3 is CASSQGQGEQFF. CDR3 nucleotide sequence: TGTGCCAGCAGCCAAGGGCAGGGTGAGCAGTTCTTC.

The chain has TRBV5-6 and TRBJ2-7; D is perhaps TRBD2 (5 bases). Trimming stripped 0 bases from V and 8 bases from J, with 6 bases between. This CDR3 spans 11 amino acids. CDR1 and CDR2 (germline): SGHDT, YYEEEE. The CDR3 nucleotides read TGTGCCAGCAGCTTGGCCGGGAAGCAGTACTTC. It is translated as CASSLAGKQYF.

The gene calls are TRBV10-3 and TRBJ2-1; 11 nucleotides match TRBD1. Germline V gene data show CDR1 as ENHRY and CDR2 as SYGVKD. V lost 2 bases, J lost 7 bases, and 1 base stayed unmatched. The CDR3 runs 14 residues. CDR3 DNA sequence: TGTGCCATCAGTGAGGGGGACAGGGGGAATGAGCAGTTCTTC. Translation gives CAISEGDRGNEQFF.

The sample holds a few counts of this clone. The rearrangement links TRBV15 to TRBJ2-1, with D unresolved. Trimming removed 5 bases at V and 6 bases at J, with 17 bases between. The CDR3 has 15 amino acids. CDR1 is LNHNV and CDR2 is YYDKDF in the germline V gene (reference sequence). CDR3: CATSDERPPGNEQFF. In nucleotides, the CDR3 is TGTGCCACCAGCGATGAGCGCCCCCCCGGCAATGAGCAGTTCTTC. Full variable domain (missing parts from reference TRBV15 and TRBJ2-1): DAMVIQNPRYQVTQFGKPVTLSCSQTLNHNVMYWYQQKSSQAPKLLFHYYDKDFNNEADTPDNFQSRRPNTSFCFLDIRSPGLGDTAMYLCATSDERPPGNEQFFGPGTRLTVL.

CDR3 nucleotides: TGCGCCAGCAAAGCTACAGGGACCTACACAGATACGCAGTATTTT. Translated: CASKATGTYTDTQYF. V gene TRBV5-1 combines with J gene TRBJ2-3; D possibly corresponds to TRBD1 (6 bases). Trimming left V 6 bases short and J 2 bases short, with 16 bases between. The length of the CDR3 is 15 residues. From germline, CDR1 is SGHRS and CDR2 YFSETQ.

This chain links TRBV5-8 with TRBJ1-5; D unclear. Per germline, CDR1 SGHTS and CDR2 YDEGEE. The V end lost 0 bases, the J end lost 6 bases, and 10 bases lay between the germline ends. The CDR3 is 14 residues long. CDR3 nucleotides: TGTGCCAGCAGCTTGGCCTTGTGGAGTCAGCCCCAGCATTTT. It yields the protein CASSLALWSQPQHF.

This clone was picked up one time. The V gene is TRBV21-1, the J gene TRBJ2-5; TRBD1 was called by the table and not checked on the DNA. TRBV21-1 is termed a pseudogene. The CDR3 contains 13 residues. CDR3 coding DNA: TGTGCCAGCAGCTCCCACAGGGGAGAGACCCAGTACTTC. Amino acid sequence: CASSSHRGETQYF.

The chain carries TRBV6-5 and TRBJ1-2, with a weak D call TRBD1 (5 bases). The length of the CDR3 is 14 residues. The V end lost 6 bases, the J end lost 6 bases, and 17 bases lay between the germline ends. Per the germline V gene, CDR1 is MNHEY and CDR2 is SVGAGI. The CDR3 DNA follows: TGTGCCAGCAGAGCCCCAGCAGGGTCCAATGGCTACACCTTC. This encodes CASRAPAGSNGYTF.

V gene TRBV27 combines with J gene TRBJ2-3, with a tentative D call TRBD2 (6 bases). V was shortened by 2 bases and J by 0 bases, with 15 bases between the two germline ends. Germline loops: CDR1 MNHEY, CDR2 SMNVEV (reference sequence). The CDR3 is made up of 17 amino acids. This CDR3 is CASSLVLGGTSTDTQYF. CDR3 DNA: TGTGCCAGCAGTTTAGTTCTCGGGGGTACTAGCACAGATACGCAGTATTTT.

The chain employs TRBV7-9 and TRBJ2-5; D gene uncertain. The CDR3 is 14 residues long. Germline values: CDR1 SEHNR, CDR2 FQNEAQ (reference sequence). Trimming pared 0 bases from V and 9 bases from J, leaving 14 bases between. CDR3 sequence reads: CASSLAEQPGSQYF. For the CDR3, the DNA is TGTGCCAGCAGCTTAGCCGAACAACCCGGGTCCCAGTACTTC. Full variable domain (rest looked up from reference TRBV7-9 and TRBJ2-5): DTGVSQNPRHKITKRGQNVTFRCDPISEHNRLYWYRQTLGQGPEFLTYFQNEAQLEKSRLLSDRFSAERPKGSFSTLEIQRTEQGDSAMYLCASSLAEQPGSQYFGPGTRLLVL.

The rearrangement links TRBV11-3 to TRBJ2-3; weak D call: TRBD1 (5 bases). V lost 1 base, J lost 10 bases, and 18 bases lay in between. The CDR3 consists of 15 residues. Germline V gives CDR1 SGHNT, CDR2 YENEEA. CDR3 DNA sequence: TGTGCCAGCAGCTTAGGCCAACCAGGACAAAGCCCGCAGTATTTT. It codes for CASSLGQPGQSPQYF.